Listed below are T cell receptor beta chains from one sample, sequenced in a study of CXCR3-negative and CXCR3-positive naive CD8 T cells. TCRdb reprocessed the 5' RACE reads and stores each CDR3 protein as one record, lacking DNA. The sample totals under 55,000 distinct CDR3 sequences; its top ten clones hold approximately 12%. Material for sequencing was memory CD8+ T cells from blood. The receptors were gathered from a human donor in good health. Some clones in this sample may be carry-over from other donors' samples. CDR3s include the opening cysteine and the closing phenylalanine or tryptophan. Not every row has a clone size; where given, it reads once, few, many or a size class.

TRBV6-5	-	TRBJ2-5	CASSPGTGEETQYF
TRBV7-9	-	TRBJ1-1	CASSWTGGHGAFF
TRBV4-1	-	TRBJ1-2	CASSQVGQTNYGYTF
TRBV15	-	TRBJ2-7	CATSRDSRRERSYEQYF
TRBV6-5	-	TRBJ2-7	CASSYEVPGGHYEQYF
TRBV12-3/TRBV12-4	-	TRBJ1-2	CASSLTVSYGYTF
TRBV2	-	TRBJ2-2	CASSRTGTASNTGELFF
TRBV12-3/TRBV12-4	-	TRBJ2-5	CASSYRRTLNQETQYF
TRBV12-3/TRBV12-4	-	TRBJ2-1	CASSLLDEQFF
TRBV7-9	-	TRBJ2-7	CASSLEFGEQYF
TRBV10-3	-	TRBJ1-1	CAIRNLQANTEAFF
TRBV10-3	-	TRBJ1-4	CAISEGTGGVEKLFF
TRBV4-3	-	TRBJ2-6	CASSQDSTLSGANVLTF
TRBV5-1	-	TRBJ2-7	CASSLTGNSYEQYF
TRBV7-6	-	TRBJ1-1	CASSLLGVGTEAFF
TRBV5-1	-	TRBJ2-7	CASSLSPTYEQYF
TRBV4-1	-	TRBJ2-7	CASSQVDRTSSYEQYF
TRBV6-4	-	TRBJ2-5	CASSDGNQETQYF
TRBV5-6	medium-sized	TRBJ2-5	CASTSGETQYF
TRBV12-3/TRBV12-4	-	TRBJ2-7	CASNPPPGLLRGEQYF
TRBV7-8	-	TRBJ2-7	CASTILDRATYEQYF
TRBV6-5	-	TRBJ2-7	CASSYVSGTEQYF
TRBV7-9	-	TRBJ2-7	CASSRTTSYEQYF
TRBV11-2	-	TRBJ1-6	CASSLMDSPLHF
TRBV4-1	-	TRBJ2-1	CASSQSGNEQFF
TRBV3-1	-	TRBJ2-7	CASSQGEEASHEQYF
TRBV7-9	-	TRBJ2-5	CASSLRQYQETQYF
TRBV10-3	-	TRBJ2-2	CAIRDPFALESTGELFF
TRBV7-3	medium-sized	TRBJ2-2	CARGLSDTGELFF
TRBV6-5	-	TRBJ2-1	CASTYGGDADNEQFF
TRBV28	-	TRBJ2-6	CASSLRPSGANVLTF
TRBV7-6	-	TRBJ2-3	CASSLWAQGAHLGTQYF
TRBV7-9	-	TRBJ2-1	CASSLTPSSYNEQFF
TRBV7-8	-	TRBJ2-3	CASSFGTSNLDTQYF
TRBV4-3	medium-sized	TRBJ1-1	CASSPPGTNTEAFF
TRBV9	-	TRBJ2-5	CASSVDGGAVETQYF
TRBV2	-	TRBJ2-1	CASSESWGALGNEQFF
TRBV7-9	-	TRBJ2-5	CASSQLRDGQETQYF
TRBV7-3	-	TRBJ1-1	CASSLDMNTEAFF
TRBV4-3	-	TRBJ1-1	CASSQESSDLNTEAFF
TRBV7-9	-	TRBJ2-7	CASSSTVTGEQYF
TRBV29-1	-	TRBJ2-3	CSVGDRYSTDTQYF
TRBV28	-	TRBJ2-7	CASSLGLAYEQYF
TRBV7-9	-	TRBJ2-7	CASSGNNYEQYF
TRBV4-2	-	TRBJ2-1	CASSQPTQGNEQFF
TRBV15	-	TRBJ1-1	CATSREGSGGTEAFF
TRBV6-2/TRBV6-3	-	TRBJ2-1	CASSYKGQIPYNEQFF
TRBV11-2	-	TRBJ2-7	CASSLALDRAYEQYF
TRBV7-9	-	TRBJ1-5	CASSLHSGEPQHF
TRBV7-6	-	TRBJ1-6	CASSLASSPLHF
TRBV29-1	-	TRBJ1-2	CSVERGDYGYTF
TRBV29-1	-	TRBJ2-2	CSVGRDSWNTGELFF
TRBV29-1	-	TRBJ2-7	CSVAGTGETYEQYF
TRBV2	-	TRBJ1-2	CASSVPGQGNYGYTF